Following are 25 T cell receptor beta chains from one sample sequenced in a study of blood T cell repertoires in COVID-19. Produced via immunoSEQ multiplex PCR; TCRdb's table is partial and in-frame only. The table records around 380,000 clones, more than 70% of them present only once. Input material: PBMCs or T cells enriched from blood (not recorded which). These receptors came from a man aged 30 to 45 who had recovered from COVID-19.

The rearrangement joins TRBV19 to TRBJ1-6; D uncertain. CDR1 and CDR2 from the germline V gene are LNHDA and SQIVND (reference sequence). This CDR3 contains 16 residues. V lost 3 bases to trimming and J lost 0 bases, with 9 bases between them. CDR3: CASSMGHNSYNSPLHF. The CDR3 DNA sequence: TGTGCCAGTAGTATGGGCCATAACTCCTATAATTCACCCCTCCACTTT.

The V gene is TRBV9, the J gene TRBJ1-1; unclear D gene. The CDR3 has 16 residues. CDR1 is SGDLS and CDR2 is YYNGEE in the germline V gene. V lost 0 bases and J 1 base, leaving 13 bases between the germline ends. CDR3 loop: CASSVGVEGRNTEAFF. In nucleotides, the CDR3 is TGTGCCAGCAGCGTAGGGGTAGAAGGGAGGAACACTGAAGCTTTCTTT.

The genes are TRBV30 and TRBJ1-1, with 7 positions matching TRBD1. The junction had 14 bases not matched to a gene; V was cut back by 7 bases and J by 3 bases. Per germline, CDR1 GTSNPN and CDR2 SVGIG (reference sequence). This CDR3 region has 15 residues. In DNA, the CDR3 is TGTGCCTCTTTCCGGACAGGAGAGTTACACACTGAAGCTTTCTTT. Protein sequence: CASFRTGELHTEAFF. The full variable domain, completed using reference TRBV30 and TRBJ1-1, is SQTIHQWPATLVQPVGSPLSLECTVEGTSNPNLYWYRQAAGRGLQLLFYSVGIGQISSEVPQNLSASRPQDRQFILSSKKLLLSDSGFYLCASFRTGELHTEAFFGQGTRLTVV.

V and J are TRBV5-4 and TRBJ2-2; TRBD1 might be the D (6 bases). The CDR3 totals 16 residues. Germline lookup yields CDR1 SGHNT and CDR2 YYREEE (reference sequence). With 3 bases removed from V and 2 bases from J, the gap between germline ends came to 14 bases. For the CDR3, the DNA is TGTGCCAGCAGCTCCGGGACACTTCGAAACACCGGGGAGCTGTTTTTT. Translation gives CASSSGTLRNTGELFF.

Points on this clone: Additional DNA sequences in this sample encode the identical CDR3. The CDR3 protein is CASSLVGTGTEAFF. CDR3 DNA: TGTGCCAGCAGCTTAGTGGGGACAGGCACTGAAGCTTTCTTT. J is TRBJ1-1 and V is TRBV7-2; TRBD1 aligns across 8 bases. With V trimmed by 1 base and J by 4 bases, 2 bases remained unmatched. Germline CDR1 SGHTA, CDR2 FQGNSA. CDR3 length equals 14 residues.

V and J are TRBV3-1 (or the pseudogene TRBV3-2) and TRBJ2-1; D might be TRBD2 (5 bases). This CDR3 has 15 residues. The ends were cut back, 1 base at V and 9 bases at J, with 16 bases in the middle. Looked up from germline, CDR1 is LGHDT and CDR2 is YNNKEL (reference sequence). CDR3 DNA: TGTGCCAGCAGCCAAGGGACTTTCGGCGCGGGTGAGCAGTTCTTC. It is translated as CASSQGTFGAGEQFF.

CDR3 in DNA: TGTGCCAGCAGCTTAAAGGGAGAAGAGACCCAGTACTTC. This codes for CASSLKGEETQYF. The chain couples TRBV7-9 to TRBJ2-5, with D possibly TRBD2 on 5 matching bases. Germline loops: CDR1 SEHNR, CDR2 FQNEAQ (reference sequence). The CDR3 is 13 residues long. V was clipped by 2 bases and J by 3 bases, with 7 bases between them.

The chain links TRBV19 to TRBJ1-2, with no clear D. The CDR3 extends over 15 amino acids. Trimming pared 7 bases from V and 0 bases from J, leaving 15 bases between. Germline-derived CDR1 and CDR2 are LNHDA and SQIVND (reference sequence). The CDR3 sequence: CASNLASPSNYGYTF. The CDR3 coding sequence is TGTGCCAGTAATTTGGCATCCCCGTCTAACTATGGCTACACCTTC. Looking up the rest from reference TRBV19 and TRBJ1-2 gives the full variable domain: DGGITQSPKYLFRKEGQNVTLSCEQNLNHDAMYWYRQDPGQGLRLIYYSQIVNDFQKGDIAEGYSVSREKKESFPLTVTSAQKNPTAFYLCASNLASPSNYGYTFGSGTRLTVV.

V gene TRBV19 combines with J gene TRBJ1-5; D may be TRBD1 (5 bases). Germline V gene sequence: CDR1 LNHDA, CDR2 SQIVND (reference sequence). This CDR3 has 13 residues. Trimming pared 11 bases from V and 3 bases from J, leaving 14 bases between. CDR3 region: CAGGAGYNQPQHF. For the CDR3, the DNA is TGTGCCGGCGGGGCAGGGTACAATCAGCCCCAGCATTTT. The full variable domain, in which reference TRBV19 and TRBJ1-5 provide the parts outside the CDR3, is DGGITQSPKYLFRKEGQNVTLSCEQNLNHDAMYWYRQDPGQGLRLIYYSQIVNDFQKGDIAEGYSVSREKKESFPLTVTSAQKNPTAFYLCAGGAGYNQPQHFGDGTRLSIL.

This clone was recorded only once. The chain is built from TRBV7-2 and TRBJ1-1; D remains unclear. The CDR3 has 14 amino acids. Germline V gene lookup returns CDR1 SGHTA and CDR2 FQGNSA. V lost 1 base, J lost 1 base, and 7 bases lay in between. In nucleotides, the CDR3 is TGTGCCAGCAGCTTAGTATACAGGAACACTGAAGCTTTCTTT. It encodes CASSLVYRNTEAFF.

The chain uses TRBV14 and TRBJ2-7; D is unresolved. In germline, CDR1 is SGHDN, CDR2 FVKESK. Trimming took off 3 bases at V and 0 bases at J, with 3 bases between the two ends. The CDR3 covers 12 residues. CDR3 nucleotides: TGTGCCAGCAGCCACCTCTCCTACGAGCAGTACTTC. It yields the protein CASSHLSYEQYF.

The chain joins TRBV5-4 to TRBJ2-1, with 7 positions matching TRBD1. Trimming at V came to 1 base and at J to 6 bases, leaving 10 bases not matched to a gene. The germline CDR1 and CDR2 sequences are SGHNT and YYREEE (reference sequence). The CDR3 sequence is 16 residues long. In DNA, the CDR3 is TGTGCCAGCAGCTTGATAACAGGGGTCTTTCGCAATGAGCAGTTCTTC. Encoded protein: CASSLITGVFRNEQFF.

J is TRBJ1-5 and V is TRBV3-1 (or the pseudogene TRBV3-2), with D unresolved. This CDR3 is 13 amino acids long. Trimming cost V 8 bases and J 1 base, with 9 bases left between them. CDR1 and CDR2 from the germline V gene are LGHDT and YNNKEL (reference sequence). The CDR3 loop reads CASASGSNQPQHF. CDR3 nucleotides: TGTGCCAGCGCCTCGGGGAGCAATCAGCCCCAGCATTTT.

The chain links TRBV7-8 to TRBJ2-3, with 9 bases lining up with TRBD2. Germline CDR1 SGHVS, CDR2 FQNEAQ. The CDR3 sequence is 16 residues long. With 3 bases clipped from V and 2 bases from J, the junction kept 6 bases outside the gene matches. This chain's CDR3 is CASSLNSGGFTDTQYF. DNA for the CDR3: TGTGCCAGCAGCTTGAATAGCGGGGGATTCACAGATACGCAGTATTTT.

The CDR3 spells CASSASSGGTPGDTQYF. As DNA, the CDR3 is TGTGCCAGCAGCGCCTCTAGCGGGGGGACCCCAGGAGATACGCAGTATTTT. The chain employs TRBV9 and TRBJ2-3; 11 bases map to TRBD2. The CDR3 is 17 residues long. Trimming cost V 3 bases and J 5 bases; bases outside gene matches: 11. In germline, CDR1 is SGDLS, CDR2 YYNGEE.

This chain uses TRBV18 with TRBJ1-5; D uncertain. V was shortened by 3 bases and J by 1 base, with 13 bases between the two germline ends. This CDR3 region has 16 residues. The germline V gene has CDR1 KGHSH and CDR2 LQKENI. CDR3 in amino acids: CASSPTRDPSNQPQHF. In DNA, the CDR3 is TGTGCCAGCTCACCTACCCGGGATCCCAGCAATCAGCCCCAGCATTTT. The full variable domain, completed using reference TRBV18 and TRBJ1-5, is NAGVMQNPRHLVRRRGQEARLRCSPMKGHSHVYWYRQLPEEGLKFMVYLQKENIIDESGMPKERFSAEFPKEGPSILRIQQVVRGDSAAYFCASSPTRDPSNQPQHFGDGTRLSIL.

The rearrangement joins TRBV3-1 (or the pseudogene TRBV3-2) to TRBJ2-3; 7 bases line up with TRBD1. Germline V lookup: CDR1 LGHDT, CDR2 YNNKEL (reference sequence). V trimming: 4 bases; J trimming: 2 bases; junction bases outside the gene matches: 3. CDR3 size: 14 residues. CDR3 sequence (DNA): TGTGCCAGCAGCCCGACAGGGATCACAGATACGCAGTATTTT. Protein product: CASSPTGITDTQYF.

The chain uses TRBV29-1 and TRBJ1-2; no clear D gene. Trimming pared 5 bases from V and 5 bases from J, leaving 9 bases between. The CDR3 runs 11 residues. Germline loops: CDR1 SQVTM, CDR2 ANQGSEA. The CDR3 DNA is TGCAGCGTTCCTACGGTTTATGGCTACACCTTC. Its protein product is CSVPTVYGYTF.

This chain's CDR3 is CASSSQTANTEAFF. Here the CDR3 DNA reads TGTGCCAGCAGCTCCCAGACAGCGAACACTGAAGCTTTCTTT. This rearrangement joins TRBV7-9 to TRBJ1-1, with D possibly matching TRBD1 (5 bases). Germline values: CDR1 SEHNR, CDR2 FQNEAQ (reference sequence). V lost 4 bases to trimming and J lost 1 base, with 10 bases between them. The CDR3 sequence is 14 residues long.

J is TRBJ1-5 and V is TRBV27; 7 bases line up with TRBD1. This CDR3 comprises 14 residues. V was pared by 6 bases and J by 0 bases, with 2 bases of the junction left unmatched. CDR1 MNHEY and CDR2 SMNVEV come from the germline V gene (reference sequence). The CDR3 sequence: CASRTGNSNQPQHF. The CDR3 region has the DNA TGTGCCAGCAGGACAGGGAATAGCAATCAGCCCCAGCATTTT.

In nucleotides, the CDR3 is TGTGCCAGCAGCGACCCAGAACCCTCCTATAATTCACCCCTCCACTTT. It yields the protein CASSDPEPSYNSPLHF. V gene TRBV9 combines with J gene TRBJ1-6; D not certain. This CDR3 region has 16 residues. CDR1 SGDLS and CDR2 YYNGEE come from the germline V gene. V was pared by 3 bases and J by 0 bases, with 10 bases between.

The chain combines TRBV6-1 with TRBJ1-1; 7 bases align to TRBD1. With V trimmed by 2 bases and J by 3 bases, 6 bases remained unmatched. This CDR3 spans 15 amino acids. The germline V gene encodes CDR1 MNHNS and CDR2 SASEGT. This CDR3 reads CASSERGTEYTEAFF. The CDR3 DNA sequence: TGTGCCAGCAGTGAACGAGGGACAGAGTACACTGAAGCTTTCTTT.

CDR3 loop: CASSPLGQRGPYEQYF. CDR3 nucleotides: TGTGCCAGCAGCCCATTGGGACAGAGGGGCCCCTACGAGCAGTACTTC. This sequence joins TRBV11-2 and TRBJ2-7; 7 bases are shared with TRBD1. CDR3 length equals 16 residues. The germline gives CDR1 SGHAT, CDR2 FQNNGV. With V trimmed by 5 bases and J by 2 bases, 12 bases remained unmatched.

The V call is TRBV6-1, the J call TRBJ1-5; no reliable D call. The length of the CDR3 is 14 residues. Germline values: CDR1 MNHNS, CDR2 SASEGT. The V end lost 1 base, the J end lost 2 bases, and 6 bases lay between the germline ends. The CDR3: CASSEVAGNQPQHF. CDR3 bases: TGTGCCAGCAGTGAAGTGGCTGGCAATCAGCCCCAGCATTTT.

This chain connects TRBV9 to TRBJ1-5, with no clear D. The CDR3 is made up of 15 amino acids. Germline V lookup: CDR1 SGDLS, CDR2 YYNGEE. Trimming cost V 0 bases and J 4 bases, with 11 bases left between them. The CDR3 DNA follows: TGTGCCAGCAGCGTAGATGGCAGGTTAAATCAGCCCCAGCATTTT. Translated, it gives CASSVDGRLNQPQHF.